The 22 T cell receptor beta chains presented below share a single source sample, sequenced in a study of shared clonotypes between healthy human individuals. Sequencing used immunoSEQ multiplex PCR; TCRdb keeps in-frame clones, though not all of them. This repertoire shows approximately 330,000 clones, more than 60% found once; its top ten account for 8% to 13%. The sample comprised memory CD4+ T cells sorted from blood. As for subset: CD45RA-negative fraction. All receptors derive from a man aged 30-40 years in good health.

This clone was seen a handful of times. As DNA, the CDR3 is TGCGCCAGCAGCCAAGAGAGTTTAACCTACAATGAGCAGTTCTTC. It yields the protein CASSQESLTYNEQFF. The rearrangement uses TRBV4-3 and TRBJ2-1; unclear D gene. Germline V CDR1 and CDR2: LGHNA, YSLEER. Trimming took off 0 bases at V and 2 bases at J, with 8 bases between the two ends. The CDR3 totals 15 residues.

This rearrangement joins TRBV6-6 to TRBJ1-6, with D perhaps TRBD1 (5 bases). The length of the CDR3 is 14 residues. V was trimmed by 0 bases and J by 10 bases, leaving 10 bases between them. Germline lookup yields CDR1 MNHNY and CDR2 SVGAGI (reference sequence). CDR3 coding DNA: TGTGCCAGCAGTTACTCAGGGACGAACTCACCCCTCCACTTT. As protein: CASSYSGTNSPLHF.

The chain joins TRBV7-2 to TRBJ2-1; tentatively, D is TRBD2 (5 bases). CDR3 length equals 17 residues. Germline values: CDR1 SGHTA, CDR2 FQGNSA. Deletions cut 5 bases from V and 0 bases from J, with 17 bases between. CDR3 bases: TGTGCCAGCAGCGAACACCTGCGACTACGCTCCTACAATGAGCAGTTCTTC. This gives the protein CASSEHLRLRSYNEQFF.

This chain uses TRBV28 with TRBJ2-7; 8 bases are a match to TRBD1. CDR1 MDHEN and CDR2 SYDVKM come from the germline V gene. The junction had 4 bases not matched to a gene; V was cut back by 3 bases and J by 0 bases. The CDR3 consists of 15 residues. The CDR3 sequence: CASSFGDRHSYEQYF. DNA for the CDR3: TGTGCCAGCAGTTTTGGGGACAGGCACTCCTACGAGCAGTACTTC. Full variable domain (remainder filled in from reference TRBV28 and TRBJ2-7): DVKVTQSSRYLVKRTGEKVFLECVQDMDHENMFWYRQDPGLGLRLIYFSYDVKMKEKGDIPEGYSVSREKKERFSLILESASTNQTSMYLCASSFGDRHSYEQYFGPGTRLTVT.

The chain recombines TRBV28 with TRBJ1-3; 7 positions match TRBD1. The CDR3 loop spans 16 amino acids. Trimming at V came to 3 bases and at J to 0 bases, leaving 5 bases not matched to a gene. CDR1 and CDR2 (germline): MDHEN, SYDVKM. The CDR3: CASSFSQGDSGNTIYF. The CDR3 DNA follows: TGTGCCAGCAGTTTCTCCCAGGGGGACTCTGGAAACACCATATATTTT.

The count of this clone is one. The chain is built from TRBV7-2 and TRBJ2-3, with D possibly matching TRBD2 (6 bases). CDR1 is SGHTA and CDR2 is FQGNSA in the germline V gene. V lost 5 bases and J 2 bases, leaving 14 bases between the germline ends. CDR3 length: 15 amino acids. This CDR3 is CASSASAGYTDTQYF. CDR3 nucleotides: TGTGCCAGCAGCGCCTCAGCGGGCTACACAGATACGCAGTATTTT. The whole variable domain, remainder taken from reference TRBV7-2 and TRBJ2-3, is GAGVSQSPSNKVTEKGKDVELRCDPISGHTALYWYRQSLGQGLEFLIYFQGNSAPDKSGLPSDRFSAERTGGSVSTLTIQRTQQEDSAVYLCASSASAGYTDTQYFGPGTRLTVL.

CDR3 region: CASSPRGARINEKLFF. The CDR3, as DNA: TGTGCCAGCAGCCCTAGGGGGGCGCGAATAAATGAAAAACTGTTTTTT. This chain connects TRBV7-9 to TRBJ1-4, with D possibly being TRBD1 (6 bases). The CDR3 runs 16 residues. With 5 bases removed from V and 5 bases from J, the gap between germline ends came to 18 bases. Looked up from germline, CDR1 is SEHNR and CDR2 is FQNEAQ (reference sequence).

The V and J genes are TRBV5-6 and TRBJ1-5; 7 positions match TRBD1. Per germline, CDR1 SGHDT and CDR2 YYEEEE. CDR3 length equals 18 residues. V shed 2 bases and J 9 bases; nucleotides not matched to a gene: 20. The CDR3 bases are TGTGCCAGCAGCTTAGGGAGGGGTATGGGACAGAGTTCGGCGCCCCAGCATTTT. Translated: CASSLGRGMGQSSAPQHF.

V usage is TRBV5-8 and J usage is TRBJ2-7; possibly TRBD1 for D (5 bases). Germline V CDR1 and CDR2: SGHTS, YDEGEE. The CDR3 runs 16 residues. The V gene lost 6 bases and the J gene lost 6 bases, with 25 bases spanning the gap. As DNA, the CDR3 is TGTGCCAGCACCAATTGGGCAGGGCAAGGATCCGGCGAGCAGTACTTC. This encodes CASTNWAGQGSGEQYF. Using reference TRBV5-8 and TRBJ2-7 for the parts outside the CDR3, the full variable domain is EAGVTQSPTHLIKTRGQQATLRCSPISGHTSVYWYQQALGLGLQFLLWYDEGEERNRGNFPPRFSGRQFPNYSSELNVNALELEDSALYLCASTNWAGQGSGEQYFGPGTRLTVT.

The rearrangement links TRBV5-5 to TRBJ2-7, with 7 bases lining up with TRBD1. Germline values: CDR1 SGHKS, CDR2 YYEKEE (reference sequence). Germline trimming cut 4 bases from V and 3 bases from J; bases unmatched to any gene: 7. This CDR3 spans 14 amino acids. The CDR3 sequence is CASSQGGRGYEQYF. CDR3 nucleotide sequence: TGTGCCAGCAGCCAAGGGGGCCGGGGCTACGAGCAGTACTTC.

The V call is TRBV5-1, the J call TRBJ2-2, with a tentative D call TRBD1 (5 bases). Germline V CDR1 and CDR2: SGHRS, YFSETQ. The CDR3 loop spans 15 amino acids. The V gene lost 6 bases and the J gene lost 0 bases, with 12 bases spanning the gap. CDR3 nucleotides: TGCGCCAGCAAGTCACAGGTGTCGAACACCGGGGAGCTGTTTTTT. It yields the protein CASKSQVSNTGELFF.

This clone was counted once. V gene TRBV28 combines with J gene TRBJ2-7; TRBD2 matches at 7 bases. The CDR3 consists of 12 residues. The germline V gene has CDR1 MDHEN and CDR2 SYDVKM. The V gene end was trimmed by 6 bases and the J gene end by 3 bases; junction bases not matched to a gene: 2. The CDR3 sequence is CASSRGSYEQYF. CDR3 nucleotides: TGTGCCAGCAGCCGCGGGAGCTACGAGCAGTACTTC.

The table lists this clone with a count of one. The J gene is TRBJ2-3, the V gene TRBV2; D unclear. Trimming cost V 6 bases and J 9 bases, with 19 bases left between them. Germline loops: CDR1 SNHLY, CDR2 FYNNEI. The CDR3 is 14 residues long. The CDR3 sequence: CASRPSGSRTTQYF. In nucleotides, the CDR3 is TGTGCCAGCAGGCCCTCCGGTTCGCGGACGACGCAGTATTTT.

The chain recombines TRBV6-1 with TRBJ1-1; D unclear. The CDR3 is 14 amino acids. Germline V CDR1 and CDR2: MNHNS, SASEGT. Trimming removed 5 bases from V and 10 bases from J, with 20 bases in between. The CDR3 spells CASSPPGRKKRAFF. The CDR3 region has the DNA TGTGCCAGCAGTCCTCCGGGCAGGAAAAAGAGAGCTTTCTTT.

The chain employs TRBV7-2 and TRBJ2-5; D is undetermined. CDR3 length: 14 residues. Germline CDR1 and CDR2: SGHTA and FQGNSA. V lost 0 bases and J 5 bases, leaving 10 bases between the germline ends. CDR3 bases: TGTGCCAGCAGCTTAGCAAGCAGTCGGGAGACCCAGTACTTC. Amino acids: CASSLASSRETQYF.

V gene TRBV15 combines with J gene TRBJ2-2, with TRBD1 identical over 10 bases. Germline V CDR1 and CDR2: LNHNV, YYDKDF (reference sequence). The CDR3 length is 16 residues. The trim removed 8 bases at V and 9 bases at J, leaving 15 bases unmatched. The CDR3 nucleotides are TGTGCCACCGAAGCCGGAGACAGGGGGCGAAGGAGGGAGCTGTTTTTT. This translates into CATEAGDRGRRRELFF. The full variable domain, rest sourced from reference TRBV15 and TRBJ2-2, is DAMVIQNPRYQVTQFGKPVTLSCSQTLNHNVMYWYQQKSSQAPKLLFHYYDKDFNNEADTPDNFQSRRPNTSFCFLDIRSPGLGDTAMYLCATEAGDRGRRRELFFGEGSRLTVL.

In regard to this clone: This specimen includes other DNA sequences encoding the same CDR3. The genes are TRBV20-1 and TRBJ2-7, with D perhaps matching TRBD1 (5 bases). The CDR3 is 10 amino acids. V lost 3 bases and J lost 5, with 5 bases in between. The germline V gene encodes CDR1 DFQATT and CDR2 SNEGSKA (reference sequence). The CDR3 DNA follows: TGCAGTGCTAGGGACAACGAGCAGTACTTC. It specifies CSARDNEQYF.

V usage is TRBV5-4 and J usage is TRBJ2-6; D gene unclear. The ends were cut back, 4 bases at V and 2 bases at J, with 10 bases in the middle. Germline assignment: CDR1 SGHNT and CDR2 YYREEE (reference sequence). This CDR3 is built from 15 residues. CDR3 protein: CASSPWGPGANVLTF. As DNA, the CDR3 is TGTGCCAGCAGCCCCTGGGGTCCTGGGGCCAACGTCCTGACTTTC.

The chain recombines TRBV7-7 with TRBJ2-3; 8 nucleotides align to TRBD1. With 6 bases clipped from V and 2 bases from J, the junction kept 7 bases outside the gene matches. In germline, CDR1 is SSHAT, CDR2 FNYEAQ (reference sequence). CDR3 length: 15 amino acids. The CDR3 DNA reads TGTGCCAGCAGTTACGGACAGGGCCCCACAGATACGCAGTATTTT. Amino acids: CASSYGQGPTDTQYF.

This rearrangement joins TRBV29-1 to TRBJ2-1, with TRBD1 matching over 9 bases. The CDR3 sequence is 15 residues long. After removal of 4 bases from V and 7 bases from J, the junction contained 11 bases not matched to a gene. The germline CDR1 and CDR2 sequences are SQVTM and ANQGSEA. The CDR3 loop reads CSVGGWGQGKNEQFF. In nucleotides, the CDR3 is TGCAGCGTTGGTGGTTGGGGACAGGGTAAGAATGAGCAGTTCTTC.

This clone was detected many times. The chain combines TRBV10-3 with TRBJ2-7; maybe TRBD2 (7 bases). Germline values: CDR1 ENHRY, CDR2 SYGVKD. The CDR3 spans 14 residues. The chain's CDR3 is CASAGEGVSYEQYF. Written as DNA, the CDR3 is TGTGCTTCCGCCGGGGAGGGGGTCTCCTACGAGCAGTACTTC.

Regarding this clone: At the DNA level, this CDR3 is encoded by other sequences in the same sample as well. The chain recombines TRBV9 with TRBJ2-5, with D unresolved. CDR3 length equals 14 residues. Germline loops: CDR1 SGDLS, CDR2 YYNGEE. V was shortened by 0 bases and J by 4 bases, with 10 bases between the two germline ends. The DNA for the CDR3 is TGTGCCAGCAGCGTAGACCCGGGCGGAGAGACCCAGTACTTC. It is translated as CASSVDPGGETQYF.